This T cell receptor beta chain was documented in a study of blood T cell repertoires in COVID-19. This clone is a singleton in its sample. The CDR3 is 15 amino acids. The V end lost 3 bases, the J end lost 9 bases, and 20 bases lay between the germline ends. Germline V CDR1 and CDR2: SGHTA, FQGNSA. The table came from immunoSEQ multiplex PCR; TCRdb's copy has only in-frame clones and leaves some out. The sample yields around 180,000 clones, roughly 89% seen once. Input material: PBMCs or T cells enriched from blood (not recorded which). This TCR came from a woman aged 40 to 50 with acute COVID-19. The genes are TRBV7-2 and TRBJ1-2; TRBD1 might be the D (5 bases). CDR3 loop: CASSFGGADPGSYTF. The CDR3 bases are TGTGCCAGCAGCTTCGGAGGGGCTGATCCAGGCAGCTACACCTTC. Using reference TRBV7-2 and TRBJ1-2 for the parts outside the CDR3, the full variable domain is GAGVSQSPSNKVTEKGKDVELRCDPISGHTALYWYRQSLGQGLEFLIYFQGNSAPDKSGLPSDRFSAERTGGSVSTLTIQRTQQEDSAVYLCASSFGGADPGSYTFGSGTRLTVV.